This T cell receptor beta chain was documented in a study of shared clonotypes between healthy human individuals. Study at large: Used for every donor were three CD4 naive, three CD4 memory, two CD8 naive and one CD8 memory plate.

Using immunoSEQ multiplex PCR, the repertoire was profiled, and TCRdb retains in-frame clones only, with some absent. The sample lists around 2.3 million clones; approximately 96% were seen once. Study-wide results and caveats: Non-shared clonotypes displayed generation probabilities falling below those of clonotypes present in all four donors. Memory subsets generally showed smaller estimated richness than naive subsets did.

Naive CD45RA+ and memory CD45RA-negative subsets were split from CD4+ cells. The CDR3 spans 13 residues. The germline V gene encodes CDR1 LNHNV and CDR2 YYDKDF (reference sequence). After removal of 8 bases from V and 4 bases from J, the junction contained 7 bases not matched to a gene. Of note for this clone: Its antigen is not known.

This clonotype originated in a man between 18 and 29 years old in good health. Input material: naive CD4+ T cells sorted from blood. Subset indicated: CD45RA+ positively selected. V is TRBV15 and J is TRBJ1-2; 7 bases align to TRBD1. DNA of the CDR3: TGTGCCACCGGCGAGGGGGCGGCCTATGGCTACACCTTC. Its protein is CATGEGAAYGYTF.